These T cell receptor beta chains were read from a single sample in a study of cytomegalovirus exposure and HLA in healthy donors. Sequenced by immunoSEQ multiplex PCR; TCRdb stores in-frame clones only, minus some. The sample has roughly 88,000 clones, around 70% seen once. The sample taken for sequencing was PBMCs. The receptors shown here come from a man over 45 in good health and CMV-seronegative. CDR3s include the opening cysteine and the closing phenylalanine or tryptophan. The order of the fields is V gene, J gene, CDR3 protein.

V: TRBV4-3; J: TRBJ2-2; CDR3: CASSLLGHDTGELFF
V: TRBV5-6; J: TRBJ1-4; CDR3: CASSRNRGGGEKLFF
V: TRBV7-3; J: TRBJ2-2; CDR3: CASSPDRVFPGELFF
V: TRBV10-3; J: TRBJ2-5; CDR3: CAISEGDTEETQYF
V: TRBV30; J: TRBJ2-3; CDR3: CAWKAFGLVGRTAQYF
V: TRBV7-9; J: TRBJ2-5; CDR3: CASSGTNSGQTQYF
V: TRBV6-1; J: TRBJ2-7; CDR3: CASSESPMAEQYF
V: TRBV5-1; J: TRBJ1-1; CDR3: CASSLYQGDTEAFF
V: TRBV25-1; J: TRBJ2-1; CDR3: CASSDRQGPYNEQFF
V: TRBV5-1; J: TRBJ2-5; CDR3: CASSLVGSQETQYF
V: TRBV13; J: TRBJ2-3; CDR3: CASSARSTDTQYF
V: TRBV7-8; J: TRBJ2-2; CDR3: CASSSRLMTGELFF
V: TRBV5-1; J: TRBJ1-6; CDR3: CASSPDRGRSPLHF
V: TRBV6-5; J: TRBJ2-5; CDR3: CASSYSLAGAEETQYF
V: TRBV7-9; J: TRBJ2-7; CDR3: CASSSRGESYYEQYF
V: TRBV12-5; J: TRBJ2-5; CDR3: CASGGQSHGETQYF
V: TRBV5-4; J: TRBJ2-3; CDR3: CASSLPGLAGPDTQYF
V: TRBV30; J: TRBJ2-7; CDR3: CAWSLSGFYPEDSYEQYF
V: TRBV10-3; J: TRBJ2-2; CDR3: CAISERQGGTGELFF
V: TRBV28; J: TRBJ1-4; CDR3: CASTQFEDRADEKLFF
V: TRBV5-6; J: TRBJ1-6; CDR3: CASSFVHSPLHF
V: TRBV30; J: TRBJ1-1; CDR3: CAWKKRTEAFF
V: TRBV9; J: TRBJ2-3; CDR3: CASSVGGSGGATDTQYF
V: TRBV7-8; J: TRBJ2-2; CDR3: CASSSRGGANTGELFF
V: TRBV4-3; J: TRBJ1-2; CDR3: CASSLRTGGHISNYGYTF
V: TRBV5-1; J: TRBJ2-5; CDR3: CASSGGQWQETQYF
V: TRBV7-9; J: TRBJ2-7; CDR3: CASSSSSTWDRAREQYF
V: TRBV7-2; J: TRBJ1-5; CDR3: CASSPTGGQPQHF
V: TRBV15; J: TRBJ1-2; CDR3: CATSERRANYGYTF
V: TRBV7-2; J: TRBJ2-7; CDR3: CASSLDAGHNYEQYF
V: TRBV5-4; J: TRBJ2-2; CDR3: CASSLGAGGGTGELFF
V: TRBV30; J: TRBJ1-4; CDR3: CAWSVQGAFEKLFF
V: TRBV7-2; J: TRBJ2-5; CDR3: CASSLVGTGQVETQYF
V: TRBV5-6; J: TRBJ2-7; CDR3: CASSLGRGLSYEQYF
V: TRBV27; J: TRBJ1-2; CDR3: CASSVAGRNYGYTF
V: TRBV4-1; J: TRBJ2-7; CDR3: CASSQVGTGNYEQYF
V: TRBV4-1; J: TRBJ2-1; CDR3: CASSQGQGAWNEQFF
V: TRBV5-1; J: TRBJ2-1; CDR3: CASSPGQATYNEQFF
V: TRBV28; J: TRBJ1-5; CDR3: CASGTGFRGNQPQHF
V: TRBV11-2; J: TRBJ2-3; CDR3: CASSSHFRAGGPTDTQYF
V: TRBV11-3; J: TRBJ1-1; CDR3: CASSLVAGQKDAEAFF
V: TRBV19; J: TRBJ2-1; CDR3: CASSIARAGPPNEQFF
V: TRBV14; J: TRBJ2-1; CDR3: CASSSATGTSGTSYNEQFF
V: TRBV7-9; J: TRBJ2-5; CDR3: CASTLAGGRETQYF